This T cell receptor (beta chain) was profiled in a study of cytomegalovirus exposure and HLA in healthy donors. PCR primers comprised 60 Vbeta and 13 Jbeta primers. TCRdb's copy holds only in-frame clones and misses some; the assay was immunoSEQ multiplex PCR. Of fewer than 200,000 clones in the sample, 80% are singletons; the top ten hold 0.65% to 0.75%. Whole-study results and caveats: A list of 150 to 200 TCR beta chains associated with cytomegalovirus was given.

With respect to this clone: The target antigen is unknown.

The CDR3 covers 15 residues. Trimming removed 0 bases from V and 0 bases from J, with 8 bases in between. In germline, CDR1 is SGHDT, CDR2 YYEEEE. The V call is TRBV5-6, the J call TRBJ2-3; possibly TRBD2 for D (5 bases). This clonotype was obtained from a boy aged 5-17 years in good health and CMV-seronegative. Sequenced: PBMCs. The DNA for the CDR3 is TGTGCCAGCAGCTTGGGCGGGTATAGCACAGATACGCAGTATTTT. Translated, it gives CASSLGGYSTDTQYF. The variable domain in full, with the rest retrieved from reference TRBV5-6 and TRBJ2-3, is DAGVTQSPTHLIKTRGQQVTLRCSPKSGHDTVSWYQQALGQGPQFIFQYYEEEERQRGNFPDRFSGHQFPNYSSELNVNALLLGDSALYLCASSLGGYSTDTQYFGPGTRLTVL.